This T cell receptor (beta chain) is drawn from a study of high-grade serous ovarian cancer treatment subgroups. Study as a whole: Each sample yielded on average approximately 7,700 unique TCR beta rearrangements from approximately 13,000 reads.

Deletions cut 6 bases from V and 4 bases from J, with 4 bases between. This CDR3 spans 11 amino acids. Looked up from germline, CDR1 is MNHEY and CDR2 is SVGAGI. Study-wide results and limits: Without spatial data, bulk sequencing limits insight into HGSC tumor diversity. Clonal relatedness tracked neoantigen level, and by trend copy number and mutation load. The analyses considered CDR3 and ignored CDR1 and CDR2.

The tumor samples were collected prior to definitive surgery or chemotherapy. With regard to this clone: What it recognizes is unknown.

Using immunoSEQ multiplex PCR, the repertoire was profiled, and TCRdb retains in-frame clones only, with some absent. The table has 2,800 or so clones, 65% to 75% seen once. The clonotype comes from a human donor with high-grade serous ovarian cancer. V is TRBV6-5 and J is TRBJ2-1; D not certain. Sample: tumor tissue. This CDR3 reads CASREYNEQFF. The CDR3 nucleotides are TGTGCCAGCAGGGAATACAATGAGCAGTTCTTC.